The sequence of this T cell receptor (beta chain) was determined in a study of OX40 agonist ivuxolimab in advanced cancers. Libraries were prepared by immunoSEQ multiplex PCR; TCRdb keeps only in-frame clonotypes and omits some of them. This sample carries about 78,000 clones, roughly nine tenths of them seen once, and the ten largest clones take approximately 3%. This receptor was obtained from an adult with an advanced solid tumor such as melanoma, head and neck, liver or kidney cancer. The sample in question was CD4+ or CD8+ T cells sorted from blood, obtained in a trial of the OX40 agonist ivuxolimab.

The CDR3 DNA reads as TGTGCCAGCAGCGACGCGAACAATGAAAAACTGTTTTTT. This codes for CASSDANNEKLFF. The chain links TRBV5-4 to TRBJ1-4, with D hard to call. CDR3 length: 13 amino acids. Germline V gene data show CDR1 as SGHNT and CDR2 as YYREEE (reference sequence). The V end lost 4 bases, the J end lost 5 bases, and 9 bases lay between the germline ends.